The 21 T cell receptor beta chains listed next were all sequenced from one sample in a study of technical replicates of blood from four donors. Profiled with immunoSEQ multiplex PCR; TCRdb holds only in-frame clones, not every one. This repertoire shows about 86,000 clones, around 96% found once; its top ten account for roughly 0.34%. The specimen sequenced was T cells isolated from PBMCs. These receptors were obtained from a human donor in good health.

This chain links TRBV7-2 with TRBJ2-7; 10 nucleotides match TRBD2. V was pared by 6 bases and J by 0 bases, with 5 bases of the junction left unmatched. This CDR3 has 15 residues. CDR1 is SGHTA, CDR2 FQGNSA, per germline. CDR3 in DNA: TGTGCCAGCAGGGCACTAGCGGGGAGCTCCTACGAGCAGTACTTC. As protein: CASRALAGSSYEQYF.

The CDR3 loop is CASSEEGGVNTEAFF. The CDR3, as DNA: TGCGCCAGCAGTGAGGAGGGAGGGGTGAACACTGAAGCTTTCTTT. The gene calls are TRBV10-1 and TRBJ1-1; D possibly corresponds to TRBD1 (5 bases). The ends were cut back, 2 bases at V and 0 bases at J, with 10 bases in the middle. This CDR3 has 15 amino acids. Per germline, CDR1 WNHNN and CDR2 SYGVQD (reference sequence).

V gene TRBV6-1 combines with J gene TRBJ1-5; the match to TRBD1 covers 8 bases. This CDR3 contains 14 residues. Trimming removed 7 bases from V and 3 bases from J; junction bases left unmatched: 5. Germline CDR1 and CDR2: MNHNS and SASEGT. CDR3 region: CASIDRGSNQPQHF. The CDR3 DNA follows: TGTGCCAGCATTGACAGGGGTTCCAATCAGCCCCAGCATTTT.

With respect to this clone: Relative to the germline gene, one junction end is altered; a read error may explain this. The identical CDR3 is also encoded by other nucleotide sequences in the sample. The rearrangement uses TRBV7-3 and TRBJ1-1, with 7 bases lining up with TRBD1. The germline V gene has CDR1 SGHTA and CDR2 FQGTGA. This CDR3 contains 14 residues. The chain's CDR3 is CASSLTGVYTEAFF. The CDR3 DNA follows: TGTGCCAGCAGCCTAACAGGGGTTTACACTGAAGCTTTCTTT.

V usage is TRBV30 and J usage is TRBJ1-2; D is ambiguous. Trimming removed 2 bases at V and 8 bases at J, with 12 bases between. The CDR3 is 12 residues long. Germline lookup yields CDR1 GTSNPN and CDR2 SVGIG (reference sequence). The CDR3 loop is CAWSTTASGYTF. As DNA, the CDR3 is TGTGCCTGGAGTACCACTGCAAGCGGCTACACCTTC. Full variable domain (remainder filled in from reference TRBV30 and TRBJ1-2): SQTIHQWPATLVQPVGSPLSLECTVEGTSNPNLYWYRQAAGRGLQLLFYSVGIGQISSEVPQNLSASRPQDRQFILSSKKLLLSDSGFYLCAWSTTASGYTFGSGTRLTVV.

V usage is TRBV5-4 and J usage is TRBJ2-7; 8 bases line up with TRBD1. CDR3 length: 14 residues. CDR1 is SGHNT and CDR2 is YYREEE in the germline V gene (reference sequence). Losses at the gene ends were 4 bases for V and 0 bases for J; bases not matched to a gene: 3. The chain's CDR3 is CASSMGQDSYEQYF. The CDR3 DNA reads as TGTGCCAGCAGCATGGGACAGGACTCCTACGAGCAGTACTTC.

The chain links TRBV6-5 to TRBJ1-5; D might be TRBD1 (5 bases). The CDR3 contains 15 residues. CDR1 and CDR2 (germline): MNHEY, SVGAGI. The V gene lost 6 bases and the J gene lost 3 bases, with 15 bases spanning the gap. The CDR3 DNA is TGTGCCAGCAGACGAACCGGGACTACCAATCAGCCCCAGCATTTT. It specifies CASRRTGTTNQPQHF.

The chain carries TRBV2 and TRBJ2-7, with 10 bases fitting TRBD2. CDR1 SNHLY and CDR2 FYNNEI come from the germline V gene. The V segment lost 4 bases and the J segment 4 bases; nucleotides outside the gene matches: 7. CDR3 size: 15 residues. The CDR3 loop reads CASSVSGRGTYEQYF. The CDR3 DNA follows: TGTGCCAGCAGTGTGAGCGGGAGGGGAACATACGAGCAGTACTTC.

The rearrangement links TRBV7-9 to TRBJ1-2; a possible D gene is TRBD1 (6 bases). Germline CDR1 and CDR2: SEHNR and FQNEAQ (reference sequence). The V end lost 4 bases, the J end lost 0 bases, and 15 bases lay between the germline ends. The CDR3 sequence is 16 residues long. DNA for the CDR3: TGTGCCAGCAGCTCCGTGGGGGCGAAAACTAACTATGGCTACACCTTC. Protein: CASSSVGAKTNYGYTF.

This chain connects TRBV5-8 to TRBJ1-1, with 9 bases identical to TRBD1. V was clipped by 0 bases and J by 12 bases; unmatched bases: 9. This CDR3 comprises 14 residues. Germline CDR1 reads SGHTS; CDR2 reads YDEGEE. CDR3: CASSLAPGQGFPFF. CDR3 sequence (DNA): TGTGCCAGCAGCTTGGCACCGGGACAGGGTTTTCCTTTCTTT.

The rearrangement joins TRBV2 to TRBJ2-5; D may be TRBD1 (6 bases). V lost 7 bases, J lost 5 bases, and 14 bases lay in between. CDR1 is SNHLY, CDR2 FYNNEI, per germline. This CDR3 region has 13 residues. DNA for the CDR3: TGTGCCAGCAACCTACAGGGCGAGGAGACCCAGTACTTC. Residues: CASNLQGEETQYF.

The V and J genes are TRBV4-1 and TRBJ1-2, with a tentative D call TRBD1 (6 bases). Germline V gene lookup returns CDR1 MGHRA and CDR2 YSYEKL. V lost 0 bases and J 2 bases, leaving 7 bases between the germline ends. The CDR3 is 14 residues long. As DNA, the CDR3 is TGCGCCAGCAGCCAAGATAGGGGGAACTATGGCTACACCTTC. The encoded protein is CASSQDRGNYGYTF.

The chain couples TRBV29-1 to TRBJ2-1, with unresolved D. V was trimmed by 4 bases and J by 1 base, leaving 8 bases between them. Germline V gives CDR1 SQVTM, CDR2 ANQGSEA. The CDR3 spans 13 residues. This chain's CDR3 is CSVVPSSYNEQFF. The CDR3 DNA follows: TGCAGCGTTGTACCCAGTTCCTACAATGAGCAGTTCTTC.

The CDR3 protein is CASGPTSGRSYNEQFF. The DNA of the CDR3 is TGTGCTAGTGGCCCGACTAGCGGGAGGTCCTACAATGAGCAGTTCTTC. V usage is TRBV12-5 and J usage is TRBJ2-1, with 13 bases matching TRBD2. The germline V gene has CDR1 LGHNT and CDR2 FRNRAP. The J segment lost 1 base and the V segment lost 6 bases, leaving 3 bases of the junction unmatched. The CDR3 totals 16 residues.

The CDR3 nucleotides are TGCGCCAGCAGCCAAGCCCTCCGGGGACTAGCGGGAGCTTGGGCAGATACGCAGTATTTT. Amino acid sequence: CASSQALRGLAGAWADTQYF. This chain uses TRBV4-1 with TRBJ2-3; 14 positions match TRBD2. Germline V CDR1 and CDR2: MGHRA, YSYEKL. The V segment lost 1 base and the J segment 4 bases; nucleotides outside the gene matches: 13. The CDR3 sequence is 20 residues long.

The genes are TRBV7-6 and TRBJ2-5, with D possibly being TRBD1 (5 bases). V was pared by 5 bases and J by 3 bases, with 10 bases between. Germline CDR1 and CDR2: SGHVS and FNYEAQ. The length of the CDR3 is 13 residues. CDR3 sequence (DNA): TGTGCCAGCAGCCGTGGCAGGGAAGAGACCCAGTACTTC. Residues: CASSRGREETQYF.

The chain is built from TRBV6-5 and TRBJ2-7; 8 bases are shared with TRBD2. The germline V gene encodes CDR1 MNHEY and CDR2 SVGAGI. This CDR3 has 14 amino acids. Trimming took 2 bases from V and 4 from J; bases not matched to a gene: 4. The CDR3 nucleotides read TGTGCCAGCAGTTACACTAGCGGTCCATACGAGCAGTACTTC. This gives the protein CASSYTSGPYEQYF.

The J gene is TRBJ1-2, the V gene TRBV2; TRBD1 matches 9 bases. The ends lost 5 bases at V and 4 bases at J; junction bases unmatched: 5. Germline CDR1 SNHLY, CDR2 FYNNEI. The CDR3 extends over 14 amino acids. CDR3 DNA sequence: TGTGCCAGCAGTACACAGGGGGCCGGCTATGGCTACACCTTC. It yields the protein CASSTQGAGYGYTF. Looking up the rest from reference TRBV2 and TRBJ1-2 gives the full variable domain: EPEVTQTPSHQVTQMGQEVILRCVPISNHLYFYWYRQILGQKVEFLVSFYNNEISEKSEIFDDQFSVERPDGSNFTLKIRSTKLEDSAMYFCASSTQGAGYGYTFGSGTRLTVV.

The chain is built from TRBV29-1 and TRBJ2-1; 7 bases map to TRBD2. The CDR3 consists of 13 residues. Germline V gene data show CDR1 as SQVTM and CDR2 as ANQGSEA. The trim removed 7 bases at V and 4 bases at J, leaving 7 bases unmatched. The CDR3 spells CSGTRVAYNEQFF. The CDR3 DNA reads TGCAGCGGGACTAGAGTAGCTTACAATGAGCAGTTCTTC.

The chain employs TRBV4-2 and TRBJ2-1; tentatively, D is TRBD2 (6 bases). V lost 1 base and J lost 6, with 19 bases in between. This CDR3 has 17 amino acids. The germline gives CDR1 LGHNA, CDR2 YNFKEQ. CDR3 DNA: TGTGCCAGCAGCCAAGCGGCTCCGGGACTTAGGGCCAATGAGCAGTTCTTC. It encodes CASSQAAPGLRANEQFF.

The chain is built from TRBV7-3 and TRBJ2-3, with 7 bases lining up with TRBD2. J lost 4 bases, V lost 5 bases, and 6 bases had no gene match. This CDR3 has 14 residues. Germline loops: CDR1 SGHTA, CDR2 FQGTGA. The chain's CDR3 is CASSPGLVPDTQYF. The CDR3 bases are TGTGCCAGCAGCCCAGGACTAGTTCCAGATACGCAGTATTTT.